The clone carrying this T cell receptor (beta chain) was seen a handful of times. The antigen is undetermined. Sorted CD4+ subsets: naive, central memory, regulatory, stem cell-like memory (CD45RO/CCR7/CD25/CD127/CD95/CD27 panel). This specimen comes from a study of beta chain features in type 1 diabetes. Overall study: Cell yields, gender and age were comparable in patients and healthy donors.

Expressed TCRB transcripts were sequenced because the isolated RNA had all been reverse transcribed beforehand. Libraries were prepared by immunoSEQ multiplex PCR; TCRdb keeps only in-frame clonotypes and omits some of them. The sample carries hundreds of thousands of clones, about 14% recorded once. Study-level findings and limits: With patients and controls alike, PCR might favor shorter templates to an equal degree. Within each of all four CD4+ subsets, Type 1 diabetes patients had TCRB CDR3s that were moderately but significantly shorter. The question of HLA type influencing TCRB rearrangement was one that remained unresolved here.

In germline, CDR1 is MNHEY, CDR2 SVGAGI. CDR3 length equals 11 residues. With 5 bases clipped from V and 12 bases from J, the junction kept 3 bases outside the gene matches. Sequencing was done on a sample of naive CD4+ T cells from blood. The TCR was taken from a man aged 18 to 35 with type 1 diabetes. J is TRBJ2-1 and V is TRBV6-5; 8 bases are shared with TRBD1. As DNA, the CDR3 is TGTGCCAGCAGTAACACAGGGGGGCAGTTCTTC. This codes for CASSNTGGQFF.